This TCR beta chain was identified during a study of shared clonotypes between healthy human individuals. Study outcomes and limitations: Sequencing of the sorted subsets was shown by rarefaction to be incomplete despite large depth.

Clones were sequenced by immunoSEQ multiplex PCR, and TCRdb holds only the in-frame ones, with some missing. The sample consists of approximately 2.4 million clones, around 95% of them appearing once. The CDR3 has 15 amino acids. Trimming removed 5 bases from V and 7 bases from J; junction bases left unmatched: 6. Germline CDR1 KGHSH, CDR2 LQKENI. Details on this clone: No antigen is known for it.

Sequencing was done on a sample of naive CD4+ T cells sorted from blood. The sample's subset: CD45RA+ positively selected. The receptor comes from a man between 18 and 35 years old in good health. The V call is TRBV18, the J call TRBJ2-5, with 14 bases identical to TRBD2. The CDR3 sequence: CASSEGLAGAATQYF. In DNA, the CDR3 is TGTGCCAGCTCAGAGGGACTAGCGGGGGCGGCGACCCAGTACTTC.